The 27 T cell receptor beta chains given below trace back to one sample, sequenced in a study of blood T cells in healthy people across ages. A J-beta primer mix and a sample-barcoded 5' primer were used in a second PCR of about 7 to 12 cycles. TCRdb re-derived calls from the 5' RACE reads in MiXCR, one entry per CDR3 protein. The profile shows approximately 690,000 distinct CDR3 sequences, 35% to 50% of them singletons. What was sequenced was blood. These receptors were collected from a man at least 80 years old in good health.

The count of this clonotype is one. The V call is TRBV20-1, the J call TRBJ2-5, with D possibly matching TRBD2 (5 bases). The J call may be mistaken, given a closer DNA end match to TRBJ2-7. Looked up from germline, CDR1 is DFQATT and CDR2 is SNEGSKA (reference sequence). The CDR3 spans 11 residues. The CDR3 protein is CSAFGVYEQYF. The CDR3, as DNA: TGCAGTGCTTTCGGGGTTTACGAGCAGTACTTC.

The table lists this clonotype with a few counts. The rearrangement links TRBV29-1 to TRBJ2-5, with 8 bases aligning to TRBD2. V trimming: 3 bases; J trimming: 11 bases; junction bases outside the gene matches: 14. CDR1 and CDR2 from the germline V gene are SQVTM and ANQGSEA. The CDR3 contains 14 residues. CDR3 amino acids: CSVDPQRGTSEQYF. As DNA, the CDR3 is TGCAGCGTTGATCCCCAGCGGGGGACTAGTGAGCAGTACTTC.

Note on this clonotype: A much larger clone differs by one base, so this may be a read error. The chain carries TRBV6-2 or TRBV6-3 and TRBJ2-1; 7 bases are shared with TRBD1. Judging by the DNA end, TRBJ2-7 fits better; the J call may be wrong. The germline V gene encodes CDR1 MNHEY and CDR2 SVGEGT. This CDR3 comprises 15 residues. CDR3 region: CASRPGQVTNNEQYF. CDR3 sequence (DNA): TGTGCCAGCAGACCAGGACAGGTAACCAACAATGAGCAGTACTTC.

This rearrangement joins TRBV12-3 or TRBV12-4 to TRBJ2-3, with 10 nucleotides matching TRBD2. The CDR3 consists of 14 residues. V was clipped by 7 bases and J by 4 bases; unmatched bases: 5. CDR3 sequence: CASNSGGPSDTQYF. The DNA of the CDR3 is TGTGCCAGCAATAGCGGGGGGCCCTCAGATACGCAGTATTTT.

As for this clonotype: A much larger clone differs by one base, so this may be a read error. The genes are TRBV20-1 and TRBJ2-3; no clear D. CDR3 length equals 15 residues. The germline CDR1 and CDR2 sequences are DFQATT and SNEGSKA (reference sequence). CDR3 residues: CIPNPLGGYTETQYF. CDR3 in DNA: TGCATCCCAAACCCTTTAGGCGGCTACACAGAGACGCAGTATTTT.

The V and J genes are TRBV23-1 and TRBJ2-4; 14 bases match TRBD2. TRBV23-1 is given ORF status, its function remaining uncertain. Germline trimming cut 7 bases from V and 13 bases from J; bases unmatched to any gene: 27. The CDR3 loop spans 20 amino acids. CDR3 sequence (DNA): TGCGCCAGCACCCGGACTAGCGGGAGGTCCAAAGACAGCTCCTACAATGAGCAGTACTTC. Translated, it gives CASTRTSGRSKDSSYNEQYF.

This clonotype appeared a few times. The chain joins TRBV7-2 to TRBJ2-7; D remains unclear. Trimming removed 6 bases from V and 4 bases from J, with 13 bases in between. CDR1 and CDR2 from the germline V gene are SGHTA and FQGNSA. The CDR3 consists of 13 residues. CDR3 sequence (DNA): TGTGCCAGCAGTTCCTCCCGACAATACGAGCAGTACTTC. Translation: CASSSSRQYEQYF.

This clonotype was recorded once. Germline is not matched at one junction end, which may reflect a read error. The chain is built from TRBV6-5 and TRBJ2-3; 7 nucleotides align to TRBD1. The length of the CDR3 is 16 residues. Per the germline V gene, CDR1 is MNHEY and CDR2 is SVGAGI. The CDR3 sequence is CAGSDSTGSSTDTQYF. CDR3 nucleotides: TGTGCCGGCAGTGACTCGACAGGGAGTAGCACAGATACGCAGTATTTT.

The sample holds many counts of this clonotype. The V and J genes are TRBV12-3 or TRBV12-4 and TRBJ1-2; D is uncertain. The CDR3 totals 13 residues. V lost 11 bases, J lost 2 bases, and 15 bases lay in between. Written as DNA, the CDR3 is TGTGCCTACAACGCAGTTACGAACTATGGCTACACCTTC. Translation gives CAYNAVTNYGYTF.

This clonotype appeared many times. The chain recombines TRBV6-5 with TRBJ1-1; possibly TRBD1 for D (5 bases). V was pared by 2 bases and J by 4 bases, with 14 bases between. The CDR3 extends over 15 amino acids. The germline CDR1 and CDR2 sequences are MNHEY and SVGAGI. As DNA, the CDR3 is TGTGCCAGCAGTTACCCTGGAAGGGGAGGCACTGAAGCTTTCTTT. It codes for CASSYPGRGGTEAFF.

A note on this clonotype: Being one base from a much bigger clone, this may be a read error. It is likely a read error, because the conserved phenylalanine at the end of the CDR3 is missing. V gene TRBV29-1 combines with J gene TRBJ2-1, with TRBD2 identical over 9 bases. Losses at the gene ends were 6 bases for V and 1 base for J; bases not matched to a gene: 4. The CDR3 spans 14 residues. Germline CDR1 SQVTM, CDR2 ANQGSEA. The chain's CDR3 is CSVALAGSYNEQFV. The CDR3 DNA reads TGCAGCGTCGCGCTAGCGGGGTCCTACAATGAGCAGTTCGTC.

A remark on this clonotype: Relative to the germline gene, one junction end is altered; a read error may explain this. The rearrangement uses TRBV29-1 and TRBJ2-2; D is tentatively TRBD1 or TRBD2 (5 bases each). Germline CDR1 and CDR2: SQVTM and ANQGSEA. This CDR3 has 12 amino acids. CDR3 protein: CSGGKGTGEPFF. CDR3 coding DNA: TGCAGCGGTGGGAAGGGGACCGGGGAGCCGTTTTTT.

Many counts were recorded for this clonotype. The genes are TRBV4-3 and TRBJ2-3, with D tentatively TRBD1 or TRBD2 (5 bases each). The germline gives CDR1 LGHNA, CDR2 YSLEER. Trimming took 1 base from V and 2 from J, leaving 7 bases between them. The CDR3 length is 14 residues. Here the CDR3 DNA reads TGCGCCAGCAGCCAAGGAGGGGACACAGATACGCAGTATTTT. Its protein product is CASSQGGDTDTQYF.

This clonotype was seen a handful of times. The genes are TRBV28 and TRBJ1-5, with a tentative D call TRBD1 (5 bases). The CDR3 totals 17 residues. V was shortened by 5 bases and J by 0 bases, with 17 bases between the two germline ends. Germline V gene sequence: CDR1 MDHEN, CDR2 SYDVKM. As DNA, the CDR3 is TGTGCCAGCAGTCCACCCCTCTGGGACCTTAGCAATCAGCCCCAGCATTTT. Translating it yields CASSPPLWDLSNQPQHF.

The J gene is TRBJ2-3, the V gene TRBV29-1, with TRBD2 matching over 8 bases. The V gene end was trimmed by 5 bases and the J gene end by 1 base; junction bases not matched to a gene: 8. The CDR3 consists of 15 residues. Germline V gives CDR1 SQVTM, CDR2 ANQGSEA. The CDR3 DNA follows: TGCAGCGTTACCCGCGGGGGGAGTGGCACAGATACGCAGTATTTT. The encoded protein is CSVTRGGSGTDTQYF.

This clonotype occurred a few times. The chain is built from TRBV20-1 and TRBJ2-5; perhaps TRBD2 as D (5 bases). Deletions cut 3 bases from V and 5 bases from J, with 7 bases between. The CDR3 consists of 11 residues. Per the germline V gene, CDR1 is DFQATT and CDR2 is SNEGSKA (reference sequence). The CDR3 spells CSASIAETQYF. As DNA, the CDR3 is TGCAGTGCTAGCATAGCGGAGACCCAGTACTTC.

The chain recombines TRBV7-2 with TRBJ2-5; D gene uncertain. The CDR3 consists of 11 residues. V lost 5 bases to trimming and J lost 11 bases, with 12 bases between them. Germline values: CDR1 SGHTA, CDR2 FQGNSA. This CDR3 reads CASSVAAVQYF. CDR3 nucleotide sequence: TGTGCCAGCAGCGTCGCTGCAGTTCAGTACTTC.

J is TRBJ1-6 and V is TRBV6-1, with a weak D call TRBD1 (6 bases). V lost 2 bases and J lost 7, with 12 bases in between. Germline lookup yields CDR1 MNHNS and CDR2 SASEGT. The CDR3 spans 15 residues. This CDR3 reads CASSENGGLNSPLHF. The CDR3 DNA follows: TGTGCCAGCAGTGAAAACGGGGGGCTGAATTCACCCCTCCACTTT.

This clonotype appeared a few times. The V call is TRBV6-5, the J call TRBJ2-1; D call uncertain. The CDR3 length is 13 residues. V was trimmed by 6 bases and J by 10 bases, leaving 16 bases between them. Per germline, CDR1 MNHEY and CDR2 SVGAGI. The CDR3 DNA follows: TGTGCCAGCAGAGACCCCGTTAAGAGGGAGCAGTTCTTC. It translates to CASRDPVKREQFF.

This rearrangement joins TRBV11-2 to TRBJ2-4; 8 nucleotides line up with TRBD2. Near its end, the DNA agrees better with TRBJ2-7, so the J call may be wrong. CDR1 is SGHAT, CDR2 FQNNGV, per germline. The length of the CDR3 is 15 residues. The CDR3, as DNA: TGTGCCAGCAGCCTCGCGGGGGGCCCCTATGACGAGCAGTACTTC. This sequence encodes CASSLAGGPYDEQYF.

This clonotype has more than one count but fewer than ten. The chain carries TRBV20-1 and TRBJ2-5; no clear D. In germline, CDR1 is DFQATT, CDR2 SNEGSKA (reference sequence). Trimming left V 2 bases short and J 7 bases short, with 17 bases between. This CDR3 spans 14 amino acids. The CDR3 DNA is TGCAGTGCTAGACCCGCTTCAGGAGCTTGGACCCAGTACTTC. As protein: CSARPASGAWTQYF.

About this clonotype: The junction does not match germline at one end; this may be a read error. This chain connects TRBV20-1 to TRBJ2-7, with D possibly matching TRBD1 (7 bases). Germline CDR1 is DFQATT and CDR2 is SNEGSKA (reference sequence). This CDR3 contains 14 residues. CDR3 sequence (DNA): TGCGGTGCTACGCGGGACAGAGGGTTCGGCGAGCAGTACTTC. Its protein is CGATRDRGFGEQYF.

This clonotype has a handful of counts. The chain joins TRBV3-1 to TRBJ2-3; D is ambiguous. This CDR3 comprises 12 residues. V was pared by 6 bases and J by 6 bases, with 10 bases between. CDR1 LGHDT and CDR2 YNNKEL come from the germline V gene (reference sequence). For the CDR3, the DNA is TGTGCCAGCAGGAGGAACGCTGATACGCAGTATTTT. Its translation is CASRRNADTQYF.

J is TRBJ2-7 and V is TRBV6-2 or TRBV6-3, with D unresolved. The CDR3 sequence is 13 residues long. Germline loops: CDR1 MNHEY, CDR2 SVGEGT. V was trimmed by 4 bases and J by 0 bases, leaving 7 bases between them. This chain's CDR3 is CASSSLRSYEQYF. The DNA of the CDR3 is TGTGCCAGCAGTTCCCTCCGCTCCTACGAGCAGTACTTC.

This clonotype has a handful of counts. The rearrangement uses TRBV7-2 and TRBJ1-5; no definite D call. CDR1 is SGHTA, CDR2 FQGNSA, per germline. Trimming removed 4 bases from V and 6 bases from J, with 13 bases in between. The CDR3 consists of 14 residues. The CDR3 DNA sequence: TGTGCCAGCAGCTCCCGCCACGGATTTCAGCCCCAGCATTTT. This gives the protein CASSSRHGFQPQHF.

The rearrangement uses TRBV7-2 and TRBJ1-3; the D is unclear. The CDR3 extends over 15 amino acids. The ends were cut back, 0 bases at V and 0 bases at J, with 6 bases in the middle. Germline-derived CDR1 and CDR2 are SGHTA and FQGNSA. CDR3 coding DNA: TGTGCCAGCAGCTTAGCAGTTAGCTCTGGAAACACCATATATTTT. Translation: CASSLAVSSGNTIYF.

The V call is TRBV5-1, the J call TRBJ2-3, with TRBD1 identical over 8 bases. V was clipped by 4 bases and J by 2 bases; unmatched bases: 3. Germline loops: CDR1 SGHRS, CDR2 YFSETQ. The CDR3 consists of 14 residues. CDR3 in amino acids: CASSIQGATDTQYF. The CDR3 nucleotides are TGCGCCAGCAGCATTCAGGGGGCCACAGATACGCAGTATTTT.